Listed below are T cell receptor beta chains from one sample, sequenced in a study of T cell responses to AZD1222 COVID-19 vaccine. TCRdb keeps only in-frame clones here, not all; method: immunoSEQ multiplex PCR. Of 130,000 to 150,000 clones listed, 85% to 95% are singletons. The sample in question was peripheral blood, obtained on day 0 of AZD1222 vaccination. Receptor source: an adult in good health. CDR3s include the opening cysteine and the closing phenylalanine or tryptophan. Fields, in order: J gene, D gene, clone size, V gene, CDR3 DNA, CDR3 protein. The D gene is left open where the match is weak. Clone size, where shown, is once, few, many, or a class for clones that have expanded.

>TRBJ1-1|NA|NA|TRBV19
TGTGCCAGTACCCGACGGCCAGTTACGAACACTGAAGCTTTCTTT
CASTRRPVTNTEAFF
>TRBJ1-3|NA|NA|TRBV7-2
TGTGCCAGCAGCCGTGACAGGAGCTCTGGAAACACCATATATTTT
CASSRDRSSGNTIYF
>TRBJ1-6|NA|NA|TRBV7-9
TGTGCCAGCAGCTTAGTAGGGGCGGCTAATTCACCCCTCCACTTT
CASSLVGAANSPLHF
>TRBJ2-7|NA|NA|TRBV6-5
TGTGCCAGCAGTTACGGTAGGCGGAGAGAGCAGTACTTC
CASSYGRRREQYF
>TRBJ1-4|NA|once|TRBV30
TGTGCCTGGAGTGTACGGGGTGAAAAACTGTTTTTT
CAWSVRGEKLFF
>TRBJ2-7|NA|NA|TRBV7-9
TGTGCCAGCAGCTACTCCGGGCCCCTCTACGAGCAGTACTTC
CASSYSGPLYEQYF
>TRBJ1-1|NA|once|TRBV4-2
TGTGCCAGCAGCCAAGATGGAGGGGCTTCGAACACTGAAGCTTTCTTT
CASSQDGGASNTEAFF
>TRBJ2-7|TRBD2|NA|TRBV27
TGTGCCAGCAGCTACTCCGGGACTAGCGGTTCCTACGAGCAGTACTTC
CASSYSGTSGSYEQYF
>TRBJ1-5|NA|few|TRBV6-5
TGTGCCAGTAGGTTAGGGGCAGGTGGGCAGCCCCAGCATTTT
CASRLGAGGQPQHF
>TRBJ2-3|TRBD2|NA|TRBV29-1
TGCAGCGTTGGTTCCGGGACTAGCGGGAGGTGGGTGACAGATACGCAGTATTTT
CSVGSGTSGRWVTDTQYF
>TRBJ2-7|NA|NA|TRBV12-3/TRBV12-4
TGTGCCAGCAGTCAAAGGGAGTTAAGGGAGCAGTACTTC
CASSQRELREQYF
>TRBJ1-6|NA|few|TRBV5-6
TGTGCCAGCAGCTTCGCGCGGGACATCTATAATTCACCCCTCCACTTT
CASSFARDIYNSPLHF
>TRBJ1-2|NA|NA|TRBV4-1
TGCGCCAGCAGCCAGCATCGCCGTACGAGCGGCTACACCTTC
CASSQHRRTSGYTF
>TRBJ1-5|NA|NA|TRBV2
TGTGCCAGCAGTGGGACAGCTTATAGCAATCAGCCCCAGCATTTT
CASSGTAYSNQPQHF
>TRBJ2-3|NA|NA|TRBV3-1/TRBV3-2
TGTGCCAGCAGCCGGTTGGACACAGATACGCAGTATTTT
CASSRLDTDTQYF
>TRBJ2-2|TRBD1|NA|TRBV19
TGTGCCAGTAGTACAATCCGGGACAGGGACGACGGGGAGCTGTTTTTT
CASSTIRDRDDGELFF
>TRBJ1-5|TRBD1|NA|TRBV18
TGTGCCAGCTCACCAGCCGACAGGGGAGGGAATCGCAATCAGCCCCAGCATTTT
CASSPADRGGNRNQPQHF
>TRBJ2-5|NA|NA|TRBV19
TGTGCCAGTACTGGCGGAGGGATGGAGACCCAGTACTTC
CASTGGGMETQYF
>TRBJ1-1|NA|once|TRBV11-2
TGTGCCAGCAGCTTAGATCTGGGCACTGAAGCTTTCTTT
CASSLDLGTEAFF
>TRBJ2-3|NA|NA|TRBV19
TGTGCCAGTGACCAAAACCGACGTGGGGGGACAGATACGCAGTATTTT
CASDQNRRGGTDTQYF
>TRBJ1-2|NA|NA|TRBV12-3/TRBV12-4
TGTGCCAGCACGATTAACTATGGCTACACCTTC
CASTINYGYTF
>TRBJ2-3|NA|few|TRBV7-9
TGTGCCAGCAGCCTCCAGGCCGGTACGCAGTATTTT
CASSLQAGTQYF
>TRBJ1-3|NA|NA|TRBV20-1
TGCAGTGCTAGTCACCAGGGGAACACCATATATTTT
CSASHQGNTIYF
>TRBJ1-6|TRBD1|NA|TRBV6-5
TGTGCCAGCAGTTCCGACAGGGTGGTTAATTCACCCCTCCACTTT
CASSSDRVVNSPLHF
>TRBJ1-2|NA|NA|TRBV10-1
TGCGCCAGCAGTGCCCAGGGGAAAAGGGTTAGCTATGGCTACACCTTC
CASSAQGKRVSYGYTF
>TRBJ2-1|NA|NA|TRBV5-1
TGCGCCAGCAGTCTATGGGAGGATGAGCAGTTCTTC
CASSLWEDEQFF
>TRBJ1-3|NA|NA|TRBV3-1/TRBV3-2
TGTGCCAGCAGCCAAGGGGACCGCTCTGGAAACACCATATATTTT
CASSQGDRSGNTIYF
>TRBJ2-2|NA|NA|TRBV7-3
TGTGCCAGCAGCGACCCCGGGACGGGCGGGGAGCTGTTTTTT
CASSDPGTGGELFF
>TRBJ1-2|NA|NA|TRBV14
TGTGCCAGCAGTCCCAGGGGACGAATGGGCTACACCTTC
CASSPRGRMGYTF
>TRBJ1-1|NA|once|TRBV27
TGTGCCAGCCTTCGGGGGGCTCCCCACACTGAAGCTTTCTTT
CASLRGAPHTEAFF
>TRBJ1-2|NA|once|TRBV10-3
TGTGCCATCAGCGCGAAAGATACCGACGGCTACACCTTC
CAISAKDTDGYTF
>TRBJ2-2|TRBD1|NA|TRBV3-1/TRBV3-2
TGTGCCAGCAGCCAAGAATTCGGACAGGGGGGCGGCGGGGAGCTGTTTTTT
CASSQEFGQGGGGELFF
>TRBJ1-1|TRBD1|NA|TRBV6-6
TGTGCCAGCAGCCAAGGACAGGGAAGGGACACTGAAGCTTTCTTT
CASSQGQGRDTEAFF
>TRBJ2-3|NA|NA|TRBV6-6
TGTGCCAGCAGTCCCGGGACACCGAACTGGGATACGCAGTATTTT
CASSPGTPNWDTQYF
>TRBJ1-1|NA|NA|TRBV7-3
TGTGCCAGCAGAGCAGGGATGAACACTGAAGCTTTCTTT
CASRAGMNTEAFF
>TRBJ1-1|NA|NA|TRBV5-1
TGCGCCAGCAGCTTGCAGCAGGCTCTGAACACTGAAGCTTTCTTT
CASSLQQALNTEAFF
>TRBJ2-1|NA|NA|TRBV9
TGTGCCAGCAGCGCGGACGAGGGGAAAACCTCCTACAATGAGCAGTTCTTC
CASSADEGKTSYNEQFF
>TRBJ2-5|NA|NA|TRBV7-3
TGTGCCAGCAGCTTAGGTCAGGGATCAGGAGAGACCCAGTACTTC
CASSLGQGSGETQYF
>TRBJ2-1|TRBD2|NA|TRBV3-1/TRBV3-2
TGTGCCAGCAGCCTTGCCGGGACTAGCCGCTACAATGAGCAGTTCTTC
CASSLAGTSRYNEQFF
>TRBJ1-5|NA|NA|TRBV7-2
TGTGCCAGCAGCTTATCCCCCCGGGGGGCGGGTAGCAATCAGCCCCAGCATTTT
CASSLSPRGAGSNQPQHF
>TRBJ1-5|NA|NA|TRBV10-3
TGTGCCATCAGTGTCGGCCGGGAGGATCAGCCCCAGCATTTT
CAISVGREDQPQHF
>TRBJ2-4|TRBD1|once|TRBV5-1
TGCGCCAGCAGCTTGGTGTACAGGGGAGCCAAAAACATTCAGTACTTC
CASSLVYRGAKNIQYF
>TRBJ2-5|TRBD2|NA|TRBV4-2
TGTGCCAGCAGCCAGGTAGCGGGAGGGCGAGAGACCCAGTACTTC
CASSQVAGGRETQYF
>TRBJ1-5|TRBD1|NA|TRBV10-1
TGCGCCAGCAGCGGGGGACAGCTAAATCAGCCCCAGCATTTT
CASSGGQLNQPQHF
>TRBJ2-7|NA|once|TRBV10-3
TGTGCCATCAGTGAGTCGAGAGGGGGGAGCTCCTACGAGCAGTACTTC
CAISESRGGSSYEQYF
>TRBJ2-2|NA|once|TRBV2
TGTGCCAGCTACAGTGGGATTGCGAACACCGGGGAGCTGTTTTTT
CASYSGIANTGELFF
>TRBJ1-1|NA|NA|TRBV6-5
TGTGCCAGCAGTACAAGCACAGGGAACACTGAAGCTTTCTTT
CASSTSTGNTEAFF
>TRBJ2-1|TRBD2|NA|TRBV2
TGTGCCAGCAGCTCCCGACTAGCGGGGAATGAGCAGTTCTTC
CASSSRLAGNEQFF
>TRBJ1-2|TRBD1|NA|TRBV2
TGTGCCAGCACGGGAACGGCTTCCCCGGGACAGGAGACTACTAACTATGGCTACACCTTC
CASTGTASPGQETTNYGYTF